What follows are 19 T cell receptor beta chains derived from one specimen sequenced in a study of cytomegalovirus exposure and HLA in healthy donors. 60 Vbeta and 13 Jbeta primers were used in PCR. The method was immunoSEQ multiplex PCR; TCRdb's version includes in-frame clones alone and lacks a portion of them. The table has around 110,000 clones, roughly 79% seen once. The sequenced sample consisted of PBMCs. The receptors derive from a woman in her twenties or thirties in good health and CMV-seronegative.

This clone was counted a single time. The chain recombines TRBV30 with TRBJ1-6; 9 bases agree with TRBD1. V shed 2 bases, J shed 8 bases, and the junction held 7 bases outside the gene matches. The CDR3 runs 15 residues. Per the germline V gene, CDR1 is GTSNPN and CDR2 is SVGIG (reference sequence). CDR3: CAWSPSRTGDSPLHF. CDR3 DNA: TGTGCCTGGAGTCCCTCGCGGACAGGGGATTCACCCCTCCACTTT.

The genes are TRBV5-1 and TRBJ2-7; 10 nucleotides agree with TRBD1. J was trimmed by 3 bases and V by 3 bases; bases with no gene match: 3. This CDR3 is built from 14 residues. Germline assignment: CDR1 SGHRS and CDR2 YFSETQ. The chain's CDR3 is CASSSGTGDYEQYF. The CDR3 nucleotides are TGCGCCAGCAGCTCCGGGACAGGGGACTACGAGCAGTACTTC. Looking up the rest from reference TRBV5-1 and TRBJ2-7 gives the full variable domain: KAGVTQTPRYLIKTRGQQVTLSCSPISGHRSVSWYQQTPGQGLQFLFEYFSETQRNKGNFPGRFSGRQFSNSRSEMNVSTLELGDSALYLCASSSGTGDYEQYFGPGTRLTVT.

The gene calls are TRBV4-3 and TRBJ1-2; 7 bases are a match to TRBD1. J lost 4 bases, V lost 0 bases, and 5 bases had no gene match. CDR1 and CDR2 from the germline V gene are LGHNA and YSLEER. The CDR3 has 15 amino acids. CDR3 bases: TGCGCCAGCAGCCAAGATACGGCAGGGGGCTATGGCTACACCTTC. Its translation is CASSQDTAGGYGYTF.

The chain employs TRBV5-1 and TRBJ2-1, with 13 positions matching TRBD2. Trimming took 4 bases from V and 10 from J; bases not matched to a gene: 8. From germline, CDR1 is SGHRS and CDR2 YFSETQ. The CDR3 length is 15 residues. The CDR3 is CASSITSGGGKEQFF. The CDR3 nucleotides read TGCGCCAGCAGCATTACTAGCGGGGGGGGAAAGGAGCAGTTCTTC.

The sample holds a few counts of this clone. A far larger clone is just one base off, so this is likely a read error. Additional DNA sequences in this sample encode the identical CDR3. The rearrangement links TRBV27 to TRBJ1-1; perhaps TRBD1 as D (6 bases). The V and J ends lost 5 bases and 11 bases respectively, with 15 bases between them. Germline V gene lookup returns CDR1 MNHEY and CDR2 SMNVEV (reference sequence). There are 12 residues in the CDR3. The CDR3 reads CASSLGGREAFF. The CDR3 region has the DNA TGTGCCAGCAGTCTAGGGGGGCGGGAGGCTTTCTTT.

The J gene is TRBJ2-1, the V gene TRBV5-5, with TRBD2 identical over 9 bases. The CDR3 loop spans 16 amino acids. The V gene end was trimmed by 3 bases and the J gene end by 5 bases; junction bases not matched to a gene: 9. Germline CDR1 is SGHKS and CDR2 is YYEKEE (reference sequence). This CDR3 is CASSSLGLARNNEQFF. CDR3 in DNA: TGTGCCAGCAGCTCTCTAGGACTAGCGAGGAACAATGAGCAGTTCTTC.

This rearrangement joins TRBV7-2 to TRBJ2-7, with 11 bases identical to TRBD2. Germline assignment: CDR1 SGHTA and CDR2 FQGNSA. This CDR3 is built from 16 residues. The ends lost 1 base at V and 4 bases at J; junction bases unmatched: 6. The CDR3 loop is CASSLVTSGSKYEQYF. In DNA form, the CDR3 reads TGTGCCAGCAGCTTAGTAACTAGCGGGAGCAAGTACGAGCAGTACTTC.

This rearrangement joins TRBV5-6 to TRBJ2-2; TRBD2 aligns across 8 bases. This CDR3 has 16 amino acids. Germline V gene lookup returns CDR1 SGHDT and CDR2 YYEEEE. After removal of 4 bases from V and 6 bases from J, the junction contained 11 bases not matched to a gene. The CDR3 loop reads CASSPEAGVGPGELFF. The CDR3 nucleotides read TGTGCCAGCAGCCCCGAAGCGGGAGTAGGTCCCGGGGAGCTGTTTTTT.

This chain uses TRBV11-2 with TRBJ2-3, with a possible D match to TRBD2 (6 bases). V lost 7 bases, J lost 0 bases, and 17 bases lay in between. The germline CDR1 and CDR2 sequences are SGHAT and FQNNGV. The CDR3 consists of 16 residues. The CDR3 spells CASNGDRDSSTDTQYF. DNA for the CDR3: TGTGCCAGCAATGGGGACCGGGACTCTAGCACAGATACGCAGTATTTT.

The chain recombines TRBV28 with TRBJ2-6; D call uncertain. Deletions cut 8 bases from V and 13 bases from J, with 9 bases between. This CDR3 spans 10 amino acids. The germline V gene has CDR1 MDHEN and CDR2 SYDVKM. DNA of the CDR3: TGTGCCAGCCTTGGTGAGGTCCTGACTTTC. Translation gives CASLGEVLTF.

The chain links TRBV2 to TRBJ2-7, with 9 bases that match TRBD1. The ends lost 6 bases at V and 3 bases at J; junction bases unmatched: 9. Germline V gives CDR1 SNHLY, CDR2 FYNNEI. CDR3 length: 15 amino acids. The CDR3 here is CASRTTGTGLYEQYF. Written as DNA, the CDR3 is TGTGCCAGCAGGACCACCGGGACAGGGCTCTACGAGCAGTACTTC.

This chain links TRBV28 with TRBJ2-1; tentatively, D is TRBD1 (6 bases). The V end lost 4 bases, the J end lost 8 bases, and 12 bases lay between the germline ends. Germline-derived CDR1 and CDR2 are MDHEN and SYDVKM. This CDR3 region has 13 residues. CDR3 loop: CASSSSRGYEQFF. CDR3 bases: TGTGCCAGCAGTTCTTCCAGGGGATATGAGCAGTTCTTC.

This sequence joins TRBV19 and TRBJ2-7, with TRBD2 matching over 12 bases. The CDR3 contains 15 residues. Germline CDR1 and CDR2: LNHDA and SQIVND (reference sequence). Trimming removed 5 bases from V and 3 bases from J; junction bases left unmatched: 5. Here the CDR3 DNA reads TGTGCCAGTAGTCCCGGGACTAGCGGGCTCTACGAGCAGTACTTC. Protein sequence: CASSPGTSGLYEQYF.

The chain combines TRBV29-1 with TRBJ2-5, with D perhaps matching TRBD2 (6 bases). The germline V gene encodes CDR1 SQVTM and CDR2 ANQGSEA. The CDR3 consists of 12 residues. V gave up 4 bases and J gave up 5 bases, with 11 bases separating them. Here the CDR3 reads CSVVGGGETQYF. As DNA, the CDR3 is TGCAGCGTTGTGGGGGGTGGGGAGACCCAGTACTTC. Full variable domain (outside the CDR3, taken from reference TRBV29-1 and TRBJ2-5): SAVISQKPSRDICQRGTSLTIQCQVDSQVTMMFWYRQQPGQSLTLIATANQGSEATYESGFVIDKFPISRPNLTFSTLTVSNMSPEDSSIYLCSVVGGGETQYFGPGTRLLVL.

The V gene is TRBV7-8, the J gene TRBJ1-5, with D tentatively TRBD1 (5 bases). V lost 3 bases to trimming and J lost 3 bases, with 9 bases between them. The CDR3 spans 14 residues. Germline CDR1 is SGHVS and CDR2 is FQNEAQ. This CDR3 reads CASSFGTSNQPQHF. DNA for the CDR3: TGTGCCAGCAGCTTTGGGACTTCCAATCAGCCCCAGCATTTT.

The gene calls are TRBV18 and TRBJ2-7; 13 nucleotides align to TRBD2. The CDR3 extends over 15 amino acids. Germline-derived CDR1 and CDR2 are KGHSH and LQKENI. The junction had 1 base not matched to a gene; V was cut back by 3 bases and J by 2 bases. The CDR3 nucleotides are TGTGCCAGCTCACCGGGACTAGCGGGGACCTACGAGCAGTACTTC. This translates into CASSPGLAGTYEQYF.

The chain has TRBV7-2 and TRBJ2-3; 15 bases align to TRBD2. The junction had 6 bases not matched to a gene; V was cut back by 5 bases and J by 0 bases. Germline V lookup: CDR1 SGHTA, CDR2 FQGNSA. The CDR3 sequence is 18 residues long. The CDR3 DNA reads TGTGCCAGCAGCCCCGGACTAGCGGGAGGGCTTAGCACAGATACGCAGTATTTT. Translating it yields CASSPGLAGGLSTDTQYF.

The genes are TRBV28 and TRBJ2-1, with 14 bases aligning to TRBD2. CDR3 length: 16 amino acids. Germline CDR1 MDHEN, CDR2 SYDVKM. J was trimmed by 8 bases and V by 6 bases; bases with no gene match: 9. The CDR3, as DNA: TGTGCCAGCAGACATGGGACTAGCGGGAGAGTTTATGAGCAGTTCTTC. Its protein product is CASRHGTSGRVYEQFF.

This clone was counted a single time. V is TRBV19 and J is TRBJ2-5; D may be TRBD1 (5 bases). Germline V gives CDR1 LNHDA, CDR2 SQIVND (reference sequence). Trimming left V 4 bases short and J 9 bases short, with 12 bases between. The CDR3 is 12 residues long. The CDR3 nucleotides read TGTGCCAGTAGTAACCTTCTGGGGCCCCAGTACTTC. Its protein is CASSNLLGPQYF.